Listed here are 27 T cell receptor beta chains from one sample, sequenced in a study of regulatory T cells in long-lasting Graves disease. iRepertoire HTBI primers and Arm-PCR of CDR3 regions built TCR beta libraries. TCRdb independently ran MiXCR on the multiplex PCR reads; one entry per CDR3 protein. The table shows approximately 350,000 distinct CDR3 sequences, with 15% to 20% occurring only once. This sample's time point: newly diagnosed GD, antithyroid drugs for less than 3 months. Following extraction of RNA from PBMCs, that RNA was used to make the TCR library. These records were also assigned to another study, of T cells in Graves' hyperthyroidism and ophthalmopathy.

The sample consisted of peripheral blood mononuclear cells (PBMCs), taken at new diagnosis, from a patient treated with antithyroid drugs. The origin of the receptors is a woman aged 18 to 35 with Graves disease.

V and J are TRBV11-2 and TRBJ1-3; a possible D gene is TRBD1 (5 bases). The CDR3 spans 15 residues. The ends were cut back, 1 base at V and 4 bases at J, with 11 bases in the middle. Germline CDR1 and CDR2: SGHAT and FQNNGV. The DNA for the CDR3 is TGTGCCAGCAGCTTAGGGGGCCTGTTAGGAAACACCATATATTTT. Translating it yields CASSLGGLLGNTIYF.

The table lists this clonotype with many counts. This chain links TRBV9 with TRBJ1-1; D might be TRBD1 (5 bases). Trimming pared 3 bases from V and 0 bases from J, leaving 9 bases between. Per germline, CDR1 SGDLS and CDR2 YYNGEE. The length of the CDR3 is 14 residues. CDR3 residues: CASSEGRVNTEAFF. Here the CDR3 DNA reads TGTGCCAGCAGCGAGGGCAGGGTGAACACTGAAGCTTTCTTT.

There are many counts of this clonotype. The chain uses TRBV24-1 and TRBJ2-7; 9 bases align to TRBD1. Trimming took 4 bases from V and 6 from J; bases not matched to a gene: 9. Germline loops: CDR1 KGHDR, CDR2 SFDVKD. The CDR3 totals 15 residues. The CDR3 sequence is CATSDPSGTGSEQYF. CDR3 nucleotides: TGTGCCACCAGTGACCCGTCCGGGACAGGGTCCGAGCAGTACTTC.

V and J are TRBV6-5 and TRBJ1-6, with 7 bases lining up with TRBD1. The J segment lost 3 bases and the V segment lost 2 bases, leaving 4 bases of the junction unmatched. There are 16 residues in the CDR3. Germline lookup yields CDR1 MNHEY and CDR2 SVGAGI. CDR3 residues: CASSYRGGDYNSPLHF. CDR3 coding DNA: TGTGCCAGCAGTTACCGAGGGGGCGACTATAATTCACCCCTCCACTTT.

This clonotype was observed a few times. V is TRBV2 and J is TRBJ2-7; D remains unclear. There are 13 residues in the CDR3. V lost 5 bases and J 4 bases, leaving 12 bases between the germline ends. The V gene's germline CDR1 is SNHLY and CDR2 FYNNEI. CDR3: CASSPRSLYEQYF. The CDR3 nucleotides read TGTGCCAGCAGTCCGCGAAGCCTATACGAGCAGTACTTC.

This clonotype was seen a few times. This sequence joins TRBV12-3 or TRBV12-4 and TRBJ2-3; D possibly corresponds to TRBD1 (5 bases). The CDR3 totals 14 residues. V lost 6 bases to trimming and J lost 4 bases, with 14 bases between them. CDR3 sequence reads: CASSLYRRADTQYF. Written as DNA, the CDR3 is TGTGCCAGCAGCCTCTACAGGAGAGCAGATACGCAGTATTTT.

This clonotype has a count of ten or more. The CDR3 sequence: CASSRSGATNEKLFF. CDR3 nucleotides: TGCGCCAGCAGCCGTTCGGGAGCAACTAATGAAAAACTGTTTTTT. This chain uses TRBV5-1 with TRBJ1-4, with unresolved D. Germline CDR1 reads SGHRS; CDR2 reads YFSETQ. V was cut by 4 bases and J by 0 bases, with 10 bases left in between. The CDR3 contains 15 residues. Full variable domain (remainder filled in from reference TRBV5-1 and TRBJ1-4): KAGVTQTPRYLIKTRGQQVTLSCSPISGHRSVSWYQQTPGQGLQFLFEYFSETQRNKGNFPGRFSGRQFSNSRSEMNVSTLELGDSALYLCASSRSGATNEKLFFGSGTQLSVL.

This clonotype appeared many times. The CDR3 DNA is TGTGCCAGCAGCCCGTTCACAGGAGAGCAGTACTTC. It codes for CASSPFTGEQYF. V is TRBV7-9 and J is TRBJ2-7; weak D call: TRBD1 (5 bases). V gave up 5 bases and J gave up 7 bases, with 12 bases separating them. The CDR3 extends over 12 amino acids. Germline V lookup: CDR1 SEHNR, CDR2 FQNEAQ (reference sequence).

The chain employs TRBV5-1 and TRBJ2-5; TRBD2 matches at 10 bases. The CDR3 runs 14 residues. Germline trimming cut 3 bases from V and 5 bases from J; bases unmatched to any gene: 4. Germline lookup yields CDR1 SGHRS and CDR2 YFSETQ. The DNA of the CDR3 is TGCGCCAGCAGCTCCGGGACTAGCGTGGAGACCCAGTACTTC. It translates to CASSSGTSVETQYF.

As for this clonotype: This may arise from a read error, as a much more abundant clone is one base away. The chain combines TRBV7-9 with TRBJ2-3, with D possibly being TRBD2 (6 bases). V dropped 5 bases and J dropped 5 bases, with 8 bases sitting between them. CDR3 size: 12 residues. Germline V gives CDR1 SEHNR, CDR2 FQNEAQ (reference sequence). In nucleotides, the CDR3 is TGTGCCAGCAGCCACGGGGGAGATACGCAGTATTTT. Amino acid sequence: CASSHGGDTQYF.

This clonotype was recorded many times. This chain connects TRBV5-1 to TRBJ1-2, with D unclear. The CDR3 covers 13 residues. Germline lookup yields CDR1 SGHRS and CDR2 YFSETQ. Trimming pared 0 bases from V and 7 bases from J, leaving 10 bases between. The CDR3 coding sequence is TGCGCCAGCAGCTTGGGGGAGGGCTTTGGCTACACCTTC. This gives the protein CASSLGEGFGYTF.

This clonotype was observed at least ten times. V usage is TRBV5-5 and J usage is TRBJ1-6; D perhaps matches TRBD1 (6 bases). V dropped 4 bases and J dropped 15 bases, with 20 bases sitting between them. CDR3 length: 14 amino acids. The germline CDR1 and CDR2 sequences are SGHKS and YYEKEE (reference sequence). As DNA, the CDR3 is TGTGCCAGCAGCATGGAAAAGAGGGGGTTTCACCTCCACTTT. This translates into CASSMEKRGFHLHF.

This clonotype was picked up many times. A junction boundary mismatches the germline segment, possibly from a read error. This sequence joins TRBV7-9 and TRBJ2-1; 9 bases agree with TRBD1. Germline assignment: CDR1 SEHNR and CDR2 FQNEAQ (reference sequence). The CDR3 totals 13 residues. In nucleotides, the CDR3 is TGCGCCAGCAGCTTGGGACAGGGCAATGAGCAGTTCTTC. Translating it yields CASSLGQGNEQFF.

This clonotype was seen at least ten times. The chain is built from TRBV27 and TRBJ2-2; maybe TRBD1 (6 bases). The CDR3 extends over 12 amino acids. V lost 5 bases to trimming and J lost 7 bases, with 8 bases between them. Germline values: CDR1 MNHEY, CDR2 SMNVEV (reference sequence). CDR3 DNA sequence: TGTGCCAGCAGTAAGGGGGACGGGGAGCTGTTTTTT. It codes for CASSKGDGELFF.

Ten or more counts support this clonotype. V gene TRBV30 combines with J gene TRBJ1-5; no reliable D call. The CDR3 consists of 13 residues. The germline V gene has CDR1 GTSNPN and CDR2 SVGIG (reference sequence). Trimming shortened V by 2 bases and J by 3 bases, and 8 bases separated the two germline ends. The CDR3 spells CAWSLGANQPQHF. In nucleotides, the CDR3 is TGTGCCTGGAGTCTGGGAGCCAATCAGCCCCAGCATTTT.

This clonotype has at least ten counts. The CDR3 coding sequence is TGCGCCAGCAGCTTGGCCTGGGGCCGTACCTACGAGCAGTACTTC. It codes for CASSLAWGRTYEQYF. V is TRBV5-1 and J is TRBJ2-7, with a weak D call TRBD1 (5 bases). The CDR3 totals 15 residues. Germline CDR1 SGHRS, CDR2 YFSETQ. The V gene lost 0 bases and the J gene lost 2 bases, with 12 bases spanning the gap.

This clonotype was found many times. The rearrangement links TRBV28 to TRBJ2-1; either TRBD1 or TRBD2 may supply D (5 bases each). The CDR3 runs 14 residues. The ends were cut back, 8 bases at V and 9 bases at J, with 20 bases in the middle. Germline loops: CDR1 MDHEN, CDR2 SYDVKM. CDR3 sequence reads: CASAASGARGEQFF. Written as DNA, the CDR3 is TGTGCCAGCGCCGCCTCCGGGGCCCGCGGTGAGCAGTTCTTC. The whole variable domain, remainder taken from reference TRBV28 and TRBJ2-1, is DVKVTQSSRYLVKRTGEKVFLECVQDMDHENMFWYRQDPGLGLRLIYFSYDVKMKEKGDIPEGYSVSREKKERFSLILESASTNQTSMYLCASAASGARGEQFFGPGTRLTVL.

This clonotype has just one count. This chain links TRBV9 with TRBJ2-7, with 7 bases lining up with TRBD2. CDR3 length: 15 residues. V was pared by 3 bases and J by 2 bases, with 8 bases of the junction left unmatched. Germline lookup yields CDR1 SGDLS and CDR2 YYNGEE. As DNA, the CDR3 is TGTGCCAGCAGCGCGCCGGGACTACCTACCTACGAGCAGTACTTC. Translating it yields CASSAPGLPTYEQYF.

The chain employs TRBV4-1 and TRBJ2-1; D remains ambiguous. V lost 0 bases to trimming and J lost 9 bases, with 9 bases between them. Per germline, CDR1 MGHRA and CDR2 YSYEKL. This CDR3 has 13 amino acids. The CDR3 DNA sequence: TGCGCCAGCAGCCAAGAACGCTGGGGTGAGCAGTTCTTC. Amino acids: CASSQERWGEQFF.

Ten or more counts support this clonotype. The chain has TRBV20-1 and TRBJ2-2; 7 nucleotides agree with TRBD2. V was pared by 2 bases and J by 0 bases, with 9 bases of the junction left unmatched. The CDR3 extends over 17 amino acids. Germline lookup yields CDR1 DFQATT and CDR2 SNEGSKA (reference sequence). The CDR3 reads CSARSSGGTTNTGELFF. CDR3 bases: TGCAGTGCTAGATCCTCCGGCGGGACTACGAACACCGGGGAGCTGTTTTTT.

This clonotype was counted ten times or more. V gene TRBV3-1 combines with J gene TRBJ1-1, with D possibly matching TRBD1 (6 bases). V gave up 4 bases and J gave up 1 base, with 10 bases separating them. Germline V gene data show CDR1 as LGHDT and CDR2 as YNNKEL (reference sequence). CDR3 length: 14 amino acids. In DNA, the CDR3 is TGTGCCAGCAGCCTCTCGACAGGGAACACTGAAGCTTTCTTT. Its translation: CASSLSTGNTEAFF. The full variable domain, in which reference TRBV3-1 and TRBJ1-1 provide the parts outside the CDR3, is DTAVSQTPKYLVTQMGNDKSIKCEQNLGHDTMYWYKQDSKKFLKIMFSYNNKELIINETVPNRFSPKSPDKAHLNLHINSLELGDSAVYFCASSLSTGNTEAFFGQGTRLTVV.

This clonotype appeared many times. This chain joins TRBV7-3 and TRBJ2-1; TRBD2 is a possible D gene (7 bases). Looked up from germline, CDR1 is SGHTA and CDR2 is FQGTGA. This CDR3 spans 14 amino acids. Trimming shortened V by 5 bases and J by 8 bases, and 16 bases separated the two germline ends. CDR3 sequence (DNA): TGTGCCAGCAGCCCGCCTGGGGGGGGCCATGAGCAGTTCTTC. It translates to CASSPPGGGHEQFF.

Remarks on this clonotype: Just one base apart from a much larger clone, this may be a read error. The chain employs TRBV7-2 and TRBJ2-1; the D is unclear. The length of the CDR3 is 12 residues. Germline values: CDR1 SGHTA, CDR2 FQGNSA. CDR3 sequence reads: CASRHTLNGQFF. DNA for the CDR3: TGTGCCAGCAGACACACCCTCAATGGGCAGTTCTTC.

This clonotype was counted ten times or more. The chain carries TRBV3-1 and TRBJ2-5; unclear D gene. Looked up from germline, CDR1 is LGHDT and CDR2 is YNNKEL (reference sequence). CDR3 size: 12 residues. Trimming removed 7 bases at V and 5 bases at J, with 11 bases between. CDR3: CASNIPPETQYF. The DNA for the CDR3 is TGTGCCAGCAACATCCCCCCGGAGACCCAGTACTTC.

This clonotype was seen a few times. V gene TRBV28 combines with J gene TRBJ1-1; 7 bases map to TRBD1. Germline values: CDR1 MDHEN, CDR2 SYDVKM. With 9 bases clipped from V and 0 bases from J, the junction kept 13 bases outside the gene matches. The CDR3 runs to 16 residues. CDR3 sequence (DNA): TGTGCCAGTTTACCAGGGGGGGCTATTATGAACACTGAAGCTTTCTTT. It codes for CASLPGGAIMNTEAFF.

As to this clonotype: A clone one base away is much larger, so this may be a read error. DNA for the CDR3: TGCAGTACTATAGTGTCTGGGGGCAAACGCCAGCCCCAGCATTTT. Its translation is CSTIVSGGKRQPQHF. The V gene is TRBV20-1, the J gene TRBJ1-5, with TRBD1 as a possible D gene (6 bases). V was shortened by 8 bases and J by 7 bases, with 24 bases between the two germline ends. Germline CDR1 DFQATT, CDR2 SNEGSKA (reference sequence). CDR3 length: 15 residues.

The rearrangement links TRBV12-3 or TRBV12-4 to TRBJ1-5; D not certain. The CDR3 has 13 amino acids. Deletions cut 3 bases from V and 8 bases from J, with 11 bases between. The chain's CDR3 is CASSFGTIKPQHF. The CDR3 DNA reads as TGTGCCAGCAGTTTCGGCACGATCAAGCCCCAGCATTTT.